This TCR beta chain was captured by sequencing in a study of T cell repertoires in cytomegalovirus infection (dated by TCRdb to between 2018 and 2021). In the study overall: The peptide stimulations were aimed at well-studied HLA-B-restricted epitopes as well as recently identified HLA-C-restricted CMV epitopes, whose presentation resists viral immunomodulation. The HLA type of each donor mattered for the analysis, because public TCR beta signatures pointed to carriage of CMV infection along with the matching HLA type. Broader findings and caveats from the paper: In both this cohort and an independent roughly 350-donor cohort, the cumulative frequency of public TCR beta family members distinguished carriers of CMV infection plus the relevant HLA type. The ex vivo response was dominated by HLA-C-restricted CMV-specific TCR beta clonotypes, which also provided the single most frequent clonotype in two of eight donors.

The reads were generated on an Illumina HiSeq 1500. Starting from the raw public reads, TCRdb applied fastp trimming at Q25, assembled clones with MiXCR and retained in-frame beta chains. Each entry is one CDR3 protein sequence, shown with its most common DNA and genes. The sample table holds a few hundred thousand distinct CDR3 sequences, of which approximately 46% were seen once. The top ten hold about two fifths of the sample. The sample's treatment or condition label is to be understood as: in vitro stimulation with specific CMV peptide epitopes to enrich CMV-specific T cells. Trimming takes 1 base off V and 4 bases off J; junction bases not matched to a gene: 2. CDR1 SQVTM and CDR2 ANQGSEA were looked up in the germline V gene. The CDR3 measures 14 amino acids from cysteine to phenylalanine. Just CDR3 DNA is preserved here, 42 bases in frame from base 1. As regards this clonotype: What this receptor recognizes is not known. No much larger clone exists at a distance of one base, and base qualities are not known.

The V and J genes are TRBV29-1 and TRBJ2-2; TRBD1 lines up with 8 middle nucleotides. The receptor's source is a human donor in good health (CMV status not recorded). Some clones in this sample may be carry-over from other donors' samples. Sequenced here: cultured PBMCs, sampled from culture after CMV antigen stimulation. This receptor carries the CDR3 CSVEGTGSTGELFF. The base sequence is TGCAGCGTTGAAGGGACAGGGAGCACCGGGGAGCTGTTTTTT.